A selection of T cell receptor beta chains follows, all from one sample in a study of shared clonotypes between healthy human individuals. Here immunoSEQ multiplex PCR was the method, and the copy in TCRdb shows in-frame clones only, minus some. The repertoire includes some 980,000 clones, 76% of them detected once, and approximately 1.5% sits in the top ten. Sequencing was done on a sample of memory CD4+ T cells sorted from blood. The receptors derive from a man between 18 and 29 years old in good health. CDR3s include the opening cysteine and the closing phenylalanine or tryptophan. D genes are given only for firm matches. Clone size is not always given. Where it is, it says once, few, many or a class for expanded clones.

CDR3nt | CDR3aa | j_gene | len | d_gene | abundance | v_gene
TGCAGTGCCCCGAGGGCTGGAAAACTGTTTTTT | CSAPRAGKLFF | TRBJ1-4 | 11 | NA | few | TRBV20-1
TGCGCCAGCAGCCGGCCGACGCAGTATTTT | CASSRPTQYF | TRBJ2-3 | 10 | NA | NA | TRBV4-3
TGTGCTAGTGGCCCGGGGGGATTTCCCACAGATACGCAGTATTTT | CASGPGGFPTDTQYF | TRBJ2-3 | 15 | TRBD2 | NA | TRBV12-5
TGTGCCAGCAGCCAAGGTCTGACCTACAATGAGCAGTTCTTC | CASSQGLTYNEQFF | TRBJ2-1 | 14 | NA | NA | TRBV14
TGTGCCAGCAGCCAACAGGGTGGTCAGGAGACCCAGTACTTC | CASSQQGGQETQYF | TRBJ2-5 | 14 | NA | NA | TRBV7-6
TGTGCCAGTAGTAGTTCGGCGCCGAGCACTGAAGCTTTCTTT | CASSSSAPSTEAFF | TRBJ1-1 | 14 | NA | NA | TRBV19
TGTGCCAGCAGTGAAGCTTACCACTTCCACTTT | CASSEAYHFHF | TRBJ1-6 | 11 | NA | NA | TRBV6-1
TGTGCCAGCTCCCCGCGAAGGTCTAGTTTTCTACTGTACGAGCAGTACTTC | CASSPRRSSFLLYEQYF | TRBJ2-7 | 17 | NA | NA | TRBV28
TGCAGCGTTCTCGACTATGGCTACACCTTC | CSVLDYGYTF | TRBJ1-2 | 10 | NA | NA | TRBV29-1
TGTGCTGGAGGAGGACAGGGATTTTATGGCTACACCTTC | CAGGGQGFYGYTF | TRBJ1-2 | 13 | TRBD1 | NA | TRBV30
TGCGCCAGCAGCTTGCGGGAGGGCGCAGATACGCAGTATTTT | CASSLREGADTQYF | TRBJ2-3 | 14 | TRBD2 | NA | TRBV5-1
TGTGCCAGCAGCTTAGGACTGAGCACAGATACGCAGTATTTT | CASSLGLSTDTQYF | TRBJ2-3 | 14 | NA | few | TRBV7-2
TGTGCCAGCAGTAGCCGGACAGGGGGGCCAGCTTTCTTT | CASSSRTGGPAFF | TRBJ1-1 | 13 | TRBD1 | NA | TRBV6-6
TGTGCCAGCAAGTTAGGCCTAAGGGACACTGAAGCTTTCTTT | CASKLGLRDTEAFF | TRBJ1-1 | 14 | NA | NA | TRBV7-9
TGTGCCAGCTCCCTAATGAAGACCCAAGCTTTCTTT | CASSLMKTQAFF | TRBJ1-1 | 12 | NA | NA | TRBV18
TGTGCCAGTAGCATCTCGACAGGGGAGGGCTACACCTTC | CASSISTGEGYTF | TRBJ1-2 | 13 | TRBD1 | NA | TRBV19
TGTGCCAGCATCCCTGGTCTGGGCGGGGGGTCGAACGAGCAGTACTTC | CASIPGLGGGSNEQYF | TRBJ2-7 | 16 | TRBD2 | once | TRBV7-9
TGTGCCAGCAGCTTAACGGGACAACCTAATTCACCCCTCCACTTT | CASSLTGQPNSPLHF | TRBJ1-6 | 15 | NA | NA | TRBV11-2
TGTGCCAGCAGTTCCACGACAGGTAGGAACGAGCAGTACTTC | CASSSTTGRNEQYF | TRBJ2-7 | 14 | NA | NA | TRBV6-5
TGTGCCACCAGTAATTTAGGGGGCAAGGCCACCGGGGAGCTGTTTTTT | CATSNLGGKATGELFF | TRBJ2-2 | 16 | TRBD1 | NA | TRBV15
TGTCAAGGGGGCCAGTGGACTGAAGCTTTCTTT | CQGGQWTEAFF | TRBJ1-1 | 11 | TRBD1 | few | TRBV20-1
TGTGCCAGCGTTCGACAGGGCCTGGGCGAGCAGTACTTC | CASVRQGLGEQYF | TRBJ2-7 | 13 | TRBD1 | NA | TRBV7-9
TGTGCCAGCAGTTACGTAAGGACAGGGGACTATGGCTACACCTTC | CASSYVRTGDYGYTF | TRBJ1-2 | 15 | TRBD1 | NA | TRBV6-5
TGTGCCAGCAGTGTGGGCGTGTTGGGCTACACCTTC | CASSVGVLGYTF | TRBJ1-2 | 12 | NA | NA | TRBV28
TGTGCCATCAGTGAGCAGGGGGTTGGGGACTATGGCTACACCTTC | CAISEQGVGDYGYTF | TRBJ1-2 | 15 | TRBD1 | NA | TRBV10-3
TGTGCCAGCAGTGAAGCTAATCAGCCCCAGCATTTT | CASSEANQPQHF | TRBJ1-5 | 12 | NA | NA | TRBV6-1
TGTGCCAGCAGCTTAGACGACGAGCAGTACTTC | CASSLDDEQYF | TRBJ2-7 | 11 | NA | NA | TRBV11-2
TGTGCCAGTAGCCCCCGACAGGGGGCGAGAGATCAGCCCCAGCATTTT | CASSPRQGARDQPQHF | TRBJ1-5 | 16 | TRBD1 | NA | TRBV19
TGTGCCAGTAGTTCCTCCGGGTCTGGGGCCAACGTCCTGACTTTC | CASSSSGSGANVLTF | TRBJ2-6 | 15 | NA | NA | TRBV19
TGCAGCGTCGCGGGCAGCAATCAGCCCCAGCATTTT | CSVAGSNQPQHF | TRBJ1-5 | 12 | NA | NA | TRBV29-1
TGTGCCACCAGCAGAGTCCCCAGCTATGGCTACACCTTC | CATSRVPSYGYTF | TRBJ1-2 | 13 | NA | NA | TRBV15
TGTGCCAGCAGCCCTCGAACAGGGGGCGCGGACTATGGCTACACCTTC | CASSPRTGGADYGYTF | TRBJ1-2 | 16 | TRBD1 | NA | TRBV7-9
TGTGCCAGCAGTCCAGACAGGGGGGCCTACGAGCAGTACTTC | CASSPDRGAYEQYF | TRBJ2-7 | 14 | TRBD1 | NA | TRBV28
TGTGCCAGCAGCTTGGGACTAGCGGGAGTGGGGGAGCAGTTCTTC | CASSLGLAGVGEQFF | TRBJ2-1 | 15 | TRBD2 | NA | TRBV11-2
TGTGCCAGCGGGGACAGGGATAATTCACCCCTCCACTTT | CASGDRDNSPLHF | TRBJ1-6 | 13 | TRBD1 | NA | TRBV6-1
TGTGCCTGGAGTGGAGGACAGGGGAACACCGGGGAGCTGTTTTTT | CAWSGGQGNTGELFF | TRBJ2-2 | 15 | TRBD1 | once | TRBV30
TGTGCCAGCAGCTCCCGGGCCGGTGAGCAGTTCTTC | CASSSRAGEQFF | TRBJ2-1 | 12 | NA | NA | TRBV7-3
TGTGCCAGCAGCGTCGGCGGGGGGGCTGTAGATACGCAGTATTTT | CASSVGGGAVDTQYF | TRBJ2-3 | 15 | TRBD2 | NA | TRBV9
TGTGCCAGCAACAAGCAGACAGGCCCCTACGAGCAGTACTTC | CASNKQTGPYEQYF | TRBJ2-7 | 14 | NA | NA | TRBV6-1
TGTGCCATCAGTGGGACCGGGACAGGGGACGCCTACGAGCAGTACTTC | CAISGTGTGDAYEQYF | TRBJ2-7 | 16 | TRBD1 | NA | TRBV10-3
TGTGCCAGTAGTATGGACAGGGGGCCCGAATATGGCTACACCTTC | CASSMDRGPEYGYTF | TRBJ1-2 | 15 | TRBD1 | NA | TRBV19
TGTGCCAGCAGCTCCTTTGGAGGGGGCCTTTTCTACGAGCAGTACTTC | CASSSFGGGLFYEQYF | TRBJ2-7 | 16 | NA | NA | TRBV7-9
TGTGCCAGCAGCAAAAAGAGGGACAGACAAGATCAGCCCCAGCATTTT | CASSKKRDRQDQPQHF | TRBJ1-5 | 16 | NA | few | TRBV21-1
TGTGCCAGCAGCTTAGGGACTTACTCCTACGAGCAGTACTTC | CASSLGTYSYEQYF | TRBJ2-7 | 14 | NA | NA | TRBV7-8